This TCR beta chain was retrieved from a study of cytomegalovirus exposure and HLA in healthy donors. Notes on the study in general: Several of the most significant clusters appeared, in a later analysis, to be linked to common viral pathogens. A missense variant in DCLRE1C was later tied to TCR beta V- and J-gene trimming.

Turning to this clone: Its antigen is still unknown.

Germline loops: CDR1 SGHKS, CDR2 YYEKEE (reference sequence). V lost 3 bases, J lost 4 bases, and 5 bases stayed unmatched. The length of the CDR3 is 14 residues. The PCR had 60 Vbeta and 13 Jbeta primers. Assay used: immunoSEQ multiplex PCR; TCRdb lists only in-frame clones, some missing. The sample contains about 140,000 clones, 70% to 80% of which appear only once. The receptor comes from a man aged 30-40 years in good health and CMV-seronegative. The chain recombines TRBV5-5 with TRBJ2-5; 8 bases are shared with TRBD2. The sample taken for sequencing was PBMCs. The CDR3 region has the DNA TGTGCCAGCAGCTCGGGGGGGTTCGCAGAGACCCAGTACTTC. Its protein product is CASSSGGFAETQYF.